Shown below are 27 T cell receptor beta chains from a single sample sequenced in a study of T cell responses to AZD1222 COVID-19 vaccine. TCRdb's table, derived via immunoSEQ multiplex PCR, lists solely in-frame clones and lacks some. The sample consists of more than 85,000 clones, around nine tenths of them appearing once. Sequencing used peripheral blood, obtained on day 0 of AZD1222 vaccination. These receptors originate from an adult in good health.

The gene calls are TRBV19 and TRBJ1-5; D is perhaps TRBD1 (6 bases). Germline loops: CDR1 LNHDA, CDR2 SQIVND (reference sequence). Trimming pared 5 bases from V and 0 bases from J, leaving 11 bases between. The CDR3 length is 15 residues. CDR3 coding DNA: TGTGCCAGTAGTGAGAACAGGGATAGCAATCAGCCCCAGCATTTT. Its protein product is CASSENRDSNQPQHF.

The rearrangement uses TRBV19 and TRBJ1-2, with D unresolved. V lost 11 bases, J lost 7 bases, and 20 bases lay in between. Germline V gene data show CDR1 as LNHDA and CDR2 as SQIVND (reference sequence). The CDR3 runs to 13 residues. CDR3 bases: TGTGCCCCCCCCGGCAGGACCCATAGTGGCTACACCTTC. It is translated as CAPPGRTHSGYTF. Based on the CDR3 plus reference TRBV19 and TRBJ1-2, the full variable domain is DGGITQSPKYLFRKEGQNVTLSCEQNLNHDAMYWYRQDPGQGLRLIYYSQIVNDFQKGDIAEGYSVSREKKESFPLTVTSAQKNPTAFYLCAPPGRTHSGYTFGSGTRLTVV.

This chain connects TRBV11-2 to TRBJ2-1; TRBD2 matches at 11 bases. Germline lookup yields CDR1 SGHAT and CDR2 FQNNGV. With V trimmed by 7 bases and J by 4 bases, 9 bases remained unmatched. The length of the CDR3 is 16 residues. The CDR3 protein is CASNPLAGGGYNEQFF. The CDR3 region has the DNA TGTGCCAGCAACCCTCTAGCGGGAGGAGGTTACAATGAGCAGTTCTTC.

This clone was detected only a few times. The genes are TRBV12-5 and TRBJ1-2; D is uncertain. There are 13 residues in the CDR3. V was clipped by 0 bases and J by 4 bases, with 6 bases between them. Germline assignment: CDR1 LGHNT and CDR2 FRNRAP. The CDR3 nucleotides are TGTGCTAGTGGTTTGGTTGGGAGCTATGGCTACACCTTC. This translates into CASGLVGSYGYTF.

The chain recombines TRBV19 with TRBJ1-1; a weak D match, TRBD1 (6 bases). V gave up 7 bases and J gave up 4 bases, with 22 bases separating them. Germline CDR1 is LNHDA and CDR2 is SQIVND (reference sequence). CDR3 length equals 16 residues. The DNA for the CDR3 is TGTGCCAGTACCCCAACTCCCGGGACATGGGGCACTGAAGCTTTCTTT. It translates to CASTPTPGTWGTEAFF.

The chain combines TRBV5-1 with TRBJ1-5, with D perhaps TRBD1 (5 bases). CDR1 SGHRS and CDR2 YFSETQ come from the germline V gene. V was clipped by 0 bases and J by 7 bases, with 14 bases between them. The CDR3 contains 15 residues. The DNA of the CDR3 is TGCGCCAGCAGCTTGGAGCCAGGGCAGGGACAGCCCCAGCATTTT. Protein product: CASSLEPGQGQPQHF.

This clone came up once. This rearrangement joins TRBV6-4 to TRBJ1-5; D ambiguous. Trimming pared 4 bases from V and 3 bases from J, leaving 7 bases between. CDR1 and CDR2 (germline): MRHNA, SNTAGT. The CDR3 contains 13 residues. The CDR3 region is CASSAEYNQPQHF. CDR3 nucleotides: TGTGCCAGCAGTGCTGAGTACAATCAGCCCCAGCATTTT.

The V and J genes are TRBV6-5 and TRBJ1-1; 7 bases line up with TRBD1. CDR1 is MNHEY, CDR2 SVGAGI, per germline. V lost 2 bases and J lost 3; bases outside the gene matches: 9. The CDR3 runs to 16 residues. The CDR3 bases are TGTGCCAGCAGTTACCCAGAGACAGGGCGGGACACTGAAGCTTTCTTT. It is translated as CASSYPETGRDTEAFF.

This clone was recorded a few times. The CDR3 nucleotides are TGTGCCAGCAGTCCCTTAGCGGGAGCCTTAGATACGCAGTATTTT. Translated: CASSPLAGALDTQYF. This rearrangement joins TRBV27 to TRBJ2-3; 9 nucleotides line up with TRBD2. V lost 5 bases, J lost 5 bases, and 8 bases stayed unmatched. Per germline, CDR1 MNHEY and CDR2 SMNVEV (reference sequence). CDR3 length equals 15 residues.

J is TRBJ1-5 and V is TRBV6-5; D perhaps matches TRBD1 (5 bases). The CDR3 sequence is 14 residues long. Between the trimmed V and J ends, which lost 2 bases and 9 bases, there was a span of 14 bases. CDR1 is MNHEY and CDR2 is SVGAGI in the germline V gene. The CDR3 spells CASSYAPGTGPQHF. As DNA, the CDR3 is TGTGCCAGCAGTTACGCGCCAGGGACTGGGCCCCAGCATTTT.

The rearrangement uses TRBV7-9 and TRBJ1-2; unclear D gene. The length of the CDR3 is 11 residues. CDR1 is SEHNR, CDR2 FQNEAQ, per germline (reference sequence). Trimming left V 1 base short and J 7 bases short, with 4 bases between. This chain's CDR3 is CASSLVGGYTF. The CDR3 coding sequence is TGTGCCAGCAGCTTAGTTGGTGGCTACACCTTC.

The rearrangement uses TRBV27 and TRBJ1-2; 8 bases are a match to TRBD1. Germline V gene lookup returns CDR1 MNHEY and CDR2 SMNVEV (reference sequence). V shed 6 bases, J shed 8 bases, and the junction held 5 bases outside the gene matches. The CDR3 contains 12 residues. CDR3 region: CASSPQGEGYTF. The CDR3 nucleotides read TGTGCCAGCAGCCCACAGGGGGAAGGCTACACCTTC.

The chain is built from TRBV19 and TRBJ1-1; 7 bases line up with TRBD1. Germline V CDR1 and CDR2: LNHDA, SQIVND (reference sequence). The CDR3 has 15 amino acids. V dropped 3 bases and J dropped 1; count of bases not matched to a gene: 5. The CDR3 nucleotides read TGTGCCAGTAGTATCTACCAGGGGGGGAACACTGAAGCTTTCTTT. Its protein is CASSIYQGGNTEAFF.

The chain carries TRBV11-3 and TRBJ1-6, with unresolved D. Deletions cut 5 bases from V and 10 bases from J, with 15 bases between. The CDR3 spans 14 residues. Germline-derived CDR1 and CDR2 are SGHNT and YENEEA. CDR3 nucleotide sequence: TGTGCCAGCAGCCCAGAGTGGTCTGGATCACCCCTCCACTTT. Protein product: CASSPEWSGSPLHF.

This rearrangement joins TRBV3-1 (or the pseudogene TRBV3-2) to TRBJ2-7; TRBD1 aligns across 8 bases. V lost 6 bases to trimming and J lost 3 bases; unmatched junction nucleotides: 7. The CDR3 length is 14 residues. CDR1 and CDR2 (germline): LGHDT, YNNKEL (reference sequence). CDR3: CASSPPDRVYEQYF. In DNA, the CDR3 is TGTGCCAGCAGTCCGCCGGACAGGGTCTACGAGCAGTACTTC.

CDR3 loop: CASRLDRGYGYTF. The CDR3 DNA follows: TGTGCCAGTAGACTGGACAGGGGCTATGGCTACACCTTC. The V call is TRBV19, the J call TRBJ1-2; TRBD1 matches 9 bases. The CDR3 consists of 13 residues. Germline values: CDR1 LNHDA, CDR2 SQIVND (reference sequence). V was pared by 6 bases and J by 4 bases, with 3 bases of the junction left unmatched.

V usage is TRBV5-1 and J usage is TRBJ1-4, with a tentative D call TRBD1 (5 bases). Germline lookup yields CDR1 SGHRS and CDR2 YFSETQ. V was pared by 4 bases and J by 4 bases, with 14 bases between. The CDR3 covers 15 residues. CDR3 sequence reads: CASSVEGARNEKLFF. As DNA, the CDR3 is TGCGCCAGCAGCGTTGAAGGGGCGCGTAATGAAAAACTGTTTTTT.

This clone was seen only once. This sequence joins TRBV25-1 and TRBJ2-1; 7 bases match TRBD1. The CDR3 totals 16 residues. J was trimmed by 7 bases and V by 4 bases; bases with no gene match: 13. From germline, CDR1 is MGHDK and CDR2 SYGVNS. This CDR3 reads CASSVTGAPEYNEQFF. The CDR3 DNA sequence: TGTGCCAGCAGTGTAACAGGGGCGCCCGAGTATAATGAGCAGTTCTTC.

The J gene is TRBJ2-2, the V gene TRBV19, with no clear D. This CDR3 is 16 amino acids long. V was shortened by 1 base and J by 6 bases, with 15 bases between the two germline ends. Germline CDR1 reads LNHDA; CDR2 reads SQIVND (reference sequence). As DNA, the CDR3 is TGTGCCAGTAGTATAGGGTACAGTGCCCCATCCGGGGAGCTGTTTTTT. Translated: CASSIGYSAPSGELFF.

This rearrangement joins TRBV2 to TRBJ1-4; TRBD1 matches at 7 bases. The trim removed 6 bases at V and 0 bases at J, leaving 4 bases unmatched. The CDR3 length is 15 residues. Germline V gene lookup returns CDR1 SNHLY and CDR2 FYNNEI. This CDR3 is CASRTQGTTNEKLFF. The CDR3, as DNA: TGTGCCAGCAGGACACAGGGGACAACTAATGAAAAACTGTTTTTT.

This chain uses TRBV28 with TRBJ2-3, with 11 bases lining up with TRBD1. Germline V gene sequence: CDR1 MDHEN, CDR2 SYDVKM. After removal of 5 bases from V and 6 bases from J, the junction contained 7 bases not matched to a gene. The CDR3 has 15 residues. CDR3 region: CASSAWTGGEDTQYF. The DNA of the CDR3 is TGTGCCAGCAGTGCCTGGACAGGGGGCGAGGATACGCAGTATTTT.

The V and J genes are TRBV6-5 and TRBJ2-4; 12 bases match TRBD1. The CDR3 is made up of 14 amino acids. Germline assignment: CDR1 MNHEY and CDR2 SVGAGI. Trimming removed 7 bases from V and 7 bases from J; junction bases left unmatched: 5. The chain's CDR3 is CASTRDRGQNIQYF. CDR3 coding DNA: TGTGCCAGCACCAGGGACAGGGGGCAGAACATTCAGTACTTC.

The J gene is TRBJ1-1, the V gene TRBV11-3, with D unresolved. The CDR3 extends over 14 amino acids. V shed 5 bases and J shed 3 bases, with 13 bases lying between them. Per germline, CDR1 SGHNT and CDR2 YENEEA. The CDR3 is CASSPRRRDTEAFF. As DNA, the CDR3 is TGTGCCAGCAGCCCCCGGAGGAGGGACACTGAAGCTTTCTTT.

This clone was counted once. The chain uses TRBV28 and TRBJ2-3, with D maybe TRBD1 (6 bases). CDR1 and CDR2 from the germline V gene are MDHEN and SYDVKM. V dropped 3 bases and J dropped 14 bases, with 15 bases sitting between them. The CDR3 is 12 residues long. DNA for the CDR3: TGTGCCAGCAGTTTCCGCCCAGGGGCACTGTATTTT. This codes for CASSFRPGALYF.

As regards this clone: One junction end disagrees with the germline gene, perhaps due to a read error. The chain links TRBV7-9 to TRBJ2-7; D may match TRBD1 or TRBD2 (5 bases each). CDR1 is SEHNR and CDR2 is FQNEAQ in the germline V gene (reference sequence). The CDR3 sequence is 15 residues long. DNA of the CDR3: TGTGTCAGCAGCTTAGAAGAGGGGACCGCCTACGAGCAGTACTTC. Translated, it gives CVSSLEEGTAYEQYF.

The gene calls are TRBV30 and TRBJ2-5; D remains ambiguous. This CDR3 has 11 residues. Germline V gives CDR1 GTSNPN, CDR2 SVGIG (reference sequence). Trimming left V 0 bases short and J 4 bases short, with 3 bases between. This chain's CDR3 is CAWSVLETQYF. The CDR3 DNA reads as TGTGCCTGGAGTGTACTAGAGACCCAGTACTTC.

This clone was counted a few times. The rearrangement links TRBV7-8 to TRBJ2-1; D might be TRBD1 (6 bases). Per the germline V gene, CDR1 is SGHVS and CDR2 is FQNEAQ. This CDR3 region has 14 residues. V lost 6 bases and J 2 bases, leaving 11 bases between the germline ends. The CDR3 nucleotides read TGTGCCAGCAGTTCACAGGGAGCCTACAATGAGCAGTTCTTC. It is translated as CASSSQGAYNEQFF.